This T cell receptor beta chain was captured by sequencing in a study of OX40 agonist ivuxolimab in advanced cancers. Study-level results: In the expanded peripheral T cells, antigen specificity was never determined.

About this clone: As yet, its antigen is unknown.

The V gene's germline CDR1 is KGHSH and CDR2 LQKENI. V was pared by 2 bases and J by 7 bases, with 15 bases between. The CDR3 sequence is 14 residues long. Method: immunoSEQ multiplex PCR; TCRdb's copy keeps in-frame clones and lacks some. Of some 25,000 clones in the sample, about 76% were seen once. This receptor was obtained from an adult with an advanced solid tumor such as melanoma, head and neck, liver or kidney cancer. The chain recombines TRBV18 with TRBJ2-7, with D possibly being TRBD1 or TRBD2 (5 bases each). The source was CD4+ or CD8+ T cells sorted from blood, collected in a trial of the OX40 agonist ivuxolimab. DNA for the CDR3: TGTGCCAGCTCACCATTGGGACCAACTCAGGAGCAGTACTTC. Its translation: CASSPLGPTQEQYF.